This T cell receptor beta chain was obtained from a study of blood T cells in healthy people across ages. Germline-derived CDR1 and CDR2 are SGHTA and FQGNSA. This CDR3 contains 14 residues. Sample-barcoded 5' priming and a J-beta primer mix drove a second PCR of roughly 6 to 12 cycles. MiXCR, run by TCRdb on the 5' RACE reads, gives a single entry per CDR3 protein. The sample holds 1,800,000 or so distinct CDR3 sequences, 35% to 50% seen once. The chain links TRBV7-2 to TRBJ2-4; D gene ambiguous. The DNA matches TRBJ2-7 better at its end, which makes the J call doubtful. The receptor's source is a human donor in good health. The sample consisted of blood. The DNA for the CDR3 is TGTGCCAGCAGCGGAAACGGGTTATACTACGAGCAGTACTTC. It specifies CASSGNGLYYEQYF.